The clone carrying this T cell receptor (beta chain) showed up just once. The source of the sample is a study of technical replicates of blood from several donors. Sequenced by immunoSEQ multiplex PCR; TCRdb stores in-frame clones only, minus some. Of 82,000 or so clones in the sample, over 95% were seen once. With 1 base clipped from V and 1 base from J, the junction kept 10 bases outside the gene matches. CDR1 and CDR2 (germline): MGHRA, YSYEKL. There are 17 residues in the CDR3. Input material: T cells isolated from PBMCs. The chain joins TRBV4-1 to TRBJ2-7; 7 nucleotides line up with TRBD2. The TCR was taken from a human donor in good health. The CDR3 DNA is TGCGCCAGCAGCCAAGGACCGCTGAGCGGGAAATCCTACGAGCAGTACTTC. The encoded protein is CASSQGPLSGKSYEQYF.